This is a list of T cell receptor beta chains from one sample in a study of OX40 agonist ivuxolimab in advanced cancers. Only in-frame clones appear in the TCRdb table, and some are missing; sequencing was by immunoSEQ multiplex PCR. The sample contains about 47,000 clones, approximately 90% of which appear only once. Sequenced material: CD4+ or CD8+ T cells sorted from blood, taken in a trial of the OX40 agonist ivuxolimab. The source of these receptors is an adult with an advanced solid tumor such as melanoma, head and neck, liver or kidney cancer. Each CDR3 is given with its conserved first and last residue. The order of the fields is clone size, V gene, D gene, CDR3 length, J gene, CDR3 protein, CDR3 DNA. A D gene is named only where the DNA matches it firmly. Some rows mark clone size as missing; the rest say once, few, many or name a class of expanded clone.

size: -
V: TRBV19
D: -
length: 15
J: TRBJ2-1
CDR3: CASSIVETDYNEQFF
DNA: TGTGCCAGTAGTATAGTCGAGACAGACTACAATGAGCAGTTCTTC

size: -
V: TRBV4-3
D: -
length: 15
J: TRBJ1-6
CDR3: CASSHGTPTNSPLHF
DNA: TGCGCCAGCAGCCACGGGACACCAACTAATTCACCCCTCCACTTT

size: -
V: TRBV30
D: TRBD1
length: 14
J: TRBJ1-1
CDR3: CAWSYGQGSTEAFF
DNA: TGTGCCTGGAGTTATGGACAGGGTTCCACTGAAGCTTTCTTT

size: -
V: TRBV5-8
D: -
length: 15
J: TRBJ1-2
CDR3: CASSFYRLPNYGYTF
DNA: TGTGCCAGCAGCTTCTACAGGCTACCTAACTATGGCTACACCTTC

size: medium-sized
V: TRBV19
D: -
length: 16
J: TRBJ1-2
CDR3: CASSIGRGTSNYGYTF
DNA: TGTGCCAGTAGTATAGGACGGGGCACTTCTAACTATGGCTACACCTTC

size: -
V: TRBV27
D: TRBD2
length: 16
J: TRBJ2-7
CDR3: CASSFASGGPSYEQYF
DNA: TGTGCCAGCAGTTTTGCTAGCGGGGGGCCCTCCTACGAGCAGTACTTC

size: -
V: TRBV7-9
D: -
length: 15
J: TRBJ2-7
CDR3: CASSPPEGISYEQYF
DNA: TGTGCCAGCAGCCCCCCGGAGGGTATCTCCTACGAGCAGTACTTC

size: -
V: TRBV19
D: -
length: 15
J: TRBJ2-1
CDR3: CASSLGHSSYNEQFF
DNA: TGTGCCAGTAGCCTAGGGCATAGCTCCTACAATGAGCAGTTCTTC

size: -
V: TRBV5-8
D: -
length: 14
J: TRBJ2-1
CDR3: CASSFGGTYNEQFF
DNA: TGTGCCAGCAGCTTTGGGGGTACTTACAATGAGCAGTTCTTC

size: -
V: TRBV30
D: TRBD2
length: 14
J: TRBJ2-1
CDR3: CAWSLLAGNSEQFF
DNA: TGTGCCTGGAGTCTACTAGCGGGTAACAGTGAGCAGTTCTTC

size: -
V: TRBV19
D: TRBD1
length: 13
J: TRBJ2-3
CDR3: CATLTGGTDTQYF
DNA: TGTGCCACCCTGACAGGGGGCACAGATACGCAGTATTTT

size: -
V: TRBV30
D: -
length: 13
J: TRBJ1-5
CDR3: CAWSRQQNQPQHF
DNA: TGTGCCTGGAGTAGGCAGCAAAATCAGCCCCAGCATTTT

size: -
V: TRBV19
D: -
length: 13
J: TRBJ1-5
CDR3: CASSIDGESPQHF
DNA: TGTGCCAGTAGTATAGACGGGGAATCGCCCCAGCATTTT

size: -
V: TRBV5-6
D: TRBD2
length: 15
J: TRBJ2-1
CDR3: CASSSGTNFYNEQFF
DNA: TGTGCCAGCAGCTCCGGGACTAACTTCTACAATGAGCAGTTCTTC

size: -
V: TRBV6-1
D: -
length: 16
J: TRBJ2-3
CDR3: CASSAYRDTGTDTQYF
DNA: TGTGCCAGCAGTGCCTACAGGGATACTGGCACAGATACGCAGTATTTT

size: -
V: TRBV5-1
D: -
length: 12
J: TRBJ2-7
CDR3: CASSLFVDEQYF
DNA: TGCGCCAGCAGCTTGTTTGTCGACGAGCAGTACTTC

size: -
V: TRBV13
D: -
length: 15
J: TRBJ2-6
CDR3: CASSYPADGANVLTF
DNA: TGTGCCAGCAGCTACCCCGCGGACGGGGCCAACGTCCTGACTTTC

size: -
V: TRBV29-1
D: -
length: 13
J: TRBJ2-7
CDR3: CSVRTGDWYEQYF
DNA: TGCAGCGTCCGAACAGGTGACTGGTACGAGCAGTACTTC

size: -
V: TRBV30
D: -
length: 14
J: TRBJ2-2
CDR3: CAWSAIDRSRELFF
DNA: TGTGCCTGGAGTGCGATAGACAGGTCCAGGGAGCTGTTTTTT

size: medium-sized
V: TRBV29-1
D: TRBD1
length: 14
J: TRBJ1-5
CDR3: CSVDDRGLGQPQHF
DNA: TGCAGCGTTGATGACAGGGGGCTTGGACAGCCCCAGCATTTT

size: -
V: TRBV13
D: TRBD1
length: 16
J: TRBJ1-5
CDR3: CASSFQGGGSNQPQHF
DNA: TGTGCCAGCAGCTTCCAGGGGGGGGGAAGCAATCAGCCCCAGCATTTT

size: -
V: TRBV4-1
D: TRBD1
length: 16
J: TRBJ2-7
CDR3: CASSQDLGTAYYEQYF
DNA: TGCGCCAGCAGCCAAGATCTGGGGACAGCTTACTACGAGCAGTACTTC

size: -
V: TRBV7-3
D: TRBD1
length: 15
J: TRBJ1-2
CDR3: CASSAYRGTDYGYTF
DNA: TGTGCCAGCAGCGCTTACAGGGGAACTGACTATGGCTACACCTTC

size: -
V: TRBV11-3
D: -
length: 20
J: TRBJ1-1
CDR3: CASSLSWTDEGGLRNTEAFF
DNA: TGTGCCAGCAGCTTATCTTGGACAGACGAGGGTGGGTTGAGGAACACTGAAGCTTTCTTT

size: -
V: TRBV12-5
D: TRBD2
length: 16
J: TRBJ2-5
CDR3: CASGASGGGDQETQYF
DNA: TGTGCTAGTGGCGCTAGTGGCGGGGGGGACCAAGAGACCCAGTACTTC

size: -
V: TRBV19
D: -
length: 14
J: TRBJ2-7
CDR3: CASSLAGLSYEQYF
DNA: TGTGCCAGTAGTCTCGCAGGCCTCTCCTACGAGCAGTACTTC

size: -
V: TRBV19
D: -
length: 13
J: TRBJ1-2
CDR3: CASSSSAGHGYTF
DNA: TGTGCCAGTAGTAGCTCCGCCGGGCATGGCTACACCTTC

size: -
V: TRBV5-1
D: -
length: 13
J: TRBJ1-1
CDR3: CASSWRAGTEAFF
DNA: TGCGCCAGCAGTTGGAGGGCCGGCACTGAAGCTTTCTTT

size: -
V: TRBV4-1
D: -
length: 14
J: TRBJ2-3
CDR3: CASSQDLSVWGQYF
DNA: TGCGCCAGCAGCCAGGATTTATCGGTCTGGGGGCAGTATTTT

size: -
V: TRBV5-1
D: -
length: 14
J: TRBJ1-1
CDR3: CASSLGPSNTEAFF
DNA: TGCGCCAGCAGCTTAGGGCCCTCCAACACTGAAGCTTTCTTT

size: -
V: TRBV7-4
D: TRBD2
length: 17
J: TRBJ2-3
CDR3: CASSLDGYRGGVDTQYF
DNA: TGTGCCAGCAGCTTAGATGGATATCGGGGGGGCGTAGATACGCAGTATTTT

size: -
V: TRBV5-1
D: -
length: 13
J: TRBJ1-1
CDR3: CASEEGSGTEAFF
DNA: TGCGCCAGCGAAGAGGGGTCGGGCACTGAAGCTTTCTTT

size: -
V: TRBV19
D: TRBD1
length: 18
J: TRBJ1-1
CDR3: CASSPFRQGEPTNTEAFF
DNA: TGTGCCAGTAGTCCCTTTAGACAGGGAGAACCTACGAACACTGAAGCTTTCTTT

size: -
V: TRBV2
D: -
length: 14
J: TRBJ2-4
CDR3: CASRYSQAKNIQYF
DNA: TGTGCCAGCAGGTACAGTCAAGCCAAAAACATTCAGTACTTC

size: few
V: TRBV4-3
D: TRBD1
length: 14
J: TRBJ1-1
CDR3: CASSQEGQGPEAFF
DNA: TGCGCCAGCAGCCAAGAGGGACAGGGCCCTGAAGCTTTCTTT

size: -
V: TRBV6-1
D: -
length: 15
J: TRBJ2-5
CDR3: CASSEGAGAGETQYF
DNA: TGTGCCAGCAGTGAAGGGGCGGGGGCAGGAGAGACCCAGTACTTC

size: -
V: TRBV13
D: -
length: 12
J: TRBJ2-2
CDR3: CASSLGFGELFF
DNA: TGTGCCAGCAGCTTAGGTTTCGGGGAGCTGTTTTTT

size: once
V: TRBV5-1
D: TRBD1
length: 16
J: TRBJ2-3
CDR3: CASSYGTGGAANTQYF
DNA: TGCGCCAGCAGCTACGGGACAGGGGGCGCCGCAAATACGCAGTATTTT

size: once
V: TRBV5-1
D: TRBD1
length: 14
J: TRBJ1-3
CDR3: CASSLARQGDTIYF
DNA: TGCGCCAGCAGCTTGGCCAGACAGGGAGACACCATATATTTT

size: -
V: TRBV4-1
D: -
length: 16
J: TRBJ2-5
CDR3: CASSQGDLAPRETQYF
DNA: TGCGCCAGCAGCCAAGGGGATCTGGCACCCCGGGAGACCCAGTACTTC

size: -
V: TRBV19
D: TRBD1
length: 14
J: TRBJ1-1
CDR3: CASSTGTGVTEAFF
DNA: TGTGCCAGTAGTACTGGGACAGGGGTCACTGAAGCTTTCTTT

size: -
V: TRBV6-5
D: -
length: 10
J: TRBJ2-7
CDR3: CATNKDEQYF
DNA: TGTGCCACCAACAAGGACGAGCAGTACTTC

size: -
V: TRBV5-6
D: -
length: 11
J: TRBJ2-7
CDR3: CASSLGYEQYF
DNA: TGTGCCAGCAGCTTGGGCTACGAGCAGTACTTC

size: -
V: TRBV5-6
D: -
length: 16
J: TRBJ2-7
CDR3: CASSLERSGWSYEQYF
DNA: TGTGCCAGCAGCTTAGAGCGGAGTGGGTGGTCCTACGAGCAGTACTTC

size: -
V: TRBV4-3
D: -
length: 16
J: TRBJ2-2
CDR3: CASSQEGGLFTGELFF
DNA: TGCGCCAGCAGCCAAGAGGGGGGACTCTTCACCGGGGAGCTGTTTTTT

size: -
V: TRBV11-2
D: -
length: 12
J: TRBJ1-1
CDR3: CASSPPTVEAFF
DNA: TGTGCCAGCAGCCCCCCCACGGTTGAAGCTTTCTTT

size: -
V: TRBV7-8
D: TRBD1
length: 18
J: TRBJ1-3
CDR3: CASSLAAATGSHGNTIYF
DNA: TGTGCCAGCAGCTTAGCGGCGGCGACAGGGTCGCATGGAAACACCATATATTTT